Sequencing of this TCR beta chain was carried out in a study of blood T cell repertoires in COVID-19. Original analysis: Quantification of nucleated cells was approximated via reference gene primer amplification. Clones were read by immunoSEQ multiplex PCR, and TCRdb kept only the in-frame ones, dropping some. That table gives V, J and clone size, and the DNA gave D and trimming. This sample has around 150,000 clones, with approximately 80% found just once. At least ten counts were recorded for this clone. The source material was peripheral blood. The clonotype originates from a woman of 80 years or more in a cohort sampled during active or convalescent COVID-19.

In nucleotides, the CDR3 is TGTGCCAGCAGTCCGGTGATGGCTAGCGGGGGAGACAATGAGCAGTTCTTC. Protein product: CASSPVMASGGDNEQFF. This rearrangement joins TRBV27 to TRBJ2-1; TRBD2 matches 10 bases. The CDR3 consists of 17 residues. The germline V gene has CDR1 MNHEY and CDR2 SMNVEV (reference sequence). V shed 5 bases, J shed 5 bases, and the junction held 12 bases outside the gene matches.